The source of this TCR beta chain is a study of T cells in pancreatic ductal adenocarcinoma. This CDR3 has 16 amino acids. Trimming at V came to 6 bases and at J to 7 bases, leaving 15 bases not matched to a gene. CDR1 is MDHEN and CDR2 is SYDVKM in the germline V gene. Selected pancreatic ductal adenocarcinoma patients had undergone surgery without neoadjuvant therapy. Only in-frame clones appear in the TCRdb table, and some are missing; sequencing was by immunoSEQ multiplex PCR. The data show under 6,500 clones, approximately 67% seen once. The clonotype was recovered from a human donor with pancreatic ductal adenocarcinoma. The chain recombines TRBV28 with TRBJ1-2; 9 nucleotides match TRBD1. Material for sequencing was pancreatic tumor tissue. The CDR3 spells CASRRPGTGRGGGYTF. The CDR3 DNA reads as TGTGCCAGCAGAAGACCAGGGACAGGGAGAGGAGGTGGCTACACCTTC.